What follows is one TCR beta chain and its context. Its specificity is not known. The V end lost 6 bases, the J end lost 4 bases, and 15 bases lay between the germline ends. CDR3 length equals 14 residues. The germline V gene has CDR1 MNHEY and CDR2 SVGAGI. PCR used 60 Vbeta primers and 13 Jbeta primers. Clones were read by immunoSEQ multiplex PCR, and TCRdb kept only the in-frame ones, dropping some. The sample contains about 170,000 clones, 75% to 85% of which appear only once. This record comes from a study of cytomegalovirus exposure and HLA in healthy donors. Whole-study results and caveats: In a later analysis, approximately 15,000 TCR beta sequences were associated with HLA alleles at 0.05 false discovery rate.

The V and J genes are TRBV6-5 and TRBJ2-5; a weak D match, TRBD1 (5 bases). What was sequenced was PBMCs. This receptor was identified in a woman between 50 and 59 years old in good health and CMV-seronegative. The CDR3 region is CASRPGSGIETQYF. In nucleotides, the CDR3 is TGTGCCAGCAGACCCGGCTCAGGGATAGAGACCCAGTACTTC.